This TCR beta chain was found in a study of CD8+CD57+ T cells in acquired aplastic anemia. In the study overall: Sorted CD4+ and CD8+ cells gave a mean 3.2 ug DNA, range 0.2 to 27.4 ug. Average CD4+ read depth in healthy donors was some 11 million reads. Study results and limitations: Some 31 sequences, all CD8+ CDR3, were shared between patients and controls.

Germline loops: CDR1 SSHAT, CDR2 FNYEAQ (reference sequence). The V segment lost 5 bases and the J segment 8 bases; nucleotides outside the gene matches: 5. The CDR3 is 13 amino acids. TCR beta VDJ and CDR3 profiles were obtained from a genomic DNA template. TCRdb analysed the reads with MiXCR anew, one entry per CDR3 protein. The profile covers hundreds of thousands of distinct CDR3 sequences, with approximately 70% appearing a single time and around 4% taken by the ten largest. This clonotype was recorded only once. Its target is unknown. The TCR comes from a human donor in good health, serving as a control. The J gene is TRBJ2-1, the V gene TRBV7-7; TRBD1 aligns across 8 bases. What was sequenced was sorted CD4+, CD8+, or CD8+CD57+ T cells (not recorded which) from PBMCs. The chain's CDR3 is CASSVGQGYEQFF. DNA for the CDR3: TGTGCCAGCAGCGTCGGACAGGGCTATGAGCAGTTCTTC. Together with reference TRBV7-7 and TRBJ2-1, the CDR3 gives the full variable domain: GAGVSQSPRYKVTKRGQDVTLRCDPISSHATLYWYQQALGQGPEFLTYFNYEAQPDKSGLPSDRFSAERPEGSISTLTIQRTEQRDSAMYRCASSVGQGYEQFFGPGTRLTVL.